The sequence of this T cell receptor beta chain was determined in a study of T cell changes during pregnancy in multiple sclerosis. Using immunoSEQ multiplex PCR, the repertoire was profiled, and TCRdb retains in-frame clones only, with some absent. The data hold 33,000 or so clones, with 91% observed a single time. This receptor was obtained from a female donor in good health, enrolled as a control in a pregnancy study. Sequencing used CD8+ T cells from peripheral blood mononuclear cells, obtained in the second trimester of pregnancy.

In DNA, the CDR3 is TGCGCCAGCAGCCCCGGGACAAAGGCTAACTATGGCTACACCTTC. It yields the protein CASSPGTKANYGYTF. J is TRBJ1-2 and V is TRBV4-3; D possibly corresponds to TRBD1 (6 bases). The CDR3 consists of 15 residues. V was pared by 4 bases and J by 0 bases, with 12 bases between. Germline assignment: CDR1 LGHNA and CDR2 YSLEER.